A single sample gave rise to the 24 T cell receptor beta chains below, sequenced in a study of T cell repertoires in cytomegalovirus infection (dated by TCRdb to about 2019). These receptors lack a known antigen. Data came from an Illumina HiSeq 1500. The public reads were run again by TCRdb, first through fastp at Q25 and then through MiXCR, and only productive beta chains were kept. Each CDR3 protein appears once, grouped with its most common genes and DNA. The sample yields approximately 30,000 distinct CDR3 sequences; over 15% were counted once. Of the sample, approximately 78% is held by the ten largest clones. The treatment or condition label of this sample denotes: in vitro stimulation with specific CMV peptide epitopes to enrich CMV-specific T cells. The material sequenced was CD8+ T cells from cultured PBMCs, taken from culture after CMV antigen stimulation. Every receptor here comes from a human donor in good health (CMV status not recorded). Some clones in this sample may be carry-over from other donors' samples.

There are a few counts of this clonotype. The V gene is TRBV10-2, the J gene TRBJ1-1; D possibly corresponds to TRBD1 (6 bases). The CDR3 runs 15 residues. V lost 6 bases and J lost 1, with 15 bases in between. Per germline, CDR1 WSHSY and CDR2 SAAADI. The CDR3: CASSWTGTKNTEAFF. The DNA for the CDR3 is TGCGCCAGCAGCTGGACCGGGACAAAGAACACTGAAGCTTTCTTT.

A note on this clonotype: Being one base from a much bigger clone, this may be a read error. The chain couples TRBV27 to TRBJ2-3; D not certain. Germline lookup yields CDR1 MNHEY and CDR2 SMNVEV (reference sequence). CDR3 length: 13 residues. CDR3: CASRLGVTDTQYF. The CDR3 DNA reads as TGTGCCAGCCGTTTAGGAGTTACAGATACGCAGTATTTT.

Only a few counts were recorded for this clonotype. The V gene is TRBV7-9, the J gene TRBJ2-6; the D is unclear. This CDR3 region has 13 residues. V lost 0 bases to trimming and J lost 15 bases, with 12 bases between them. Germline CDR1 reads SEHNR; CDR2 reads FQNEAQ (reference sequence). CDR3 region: CASSLAAAEDLTF. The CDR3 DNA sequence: TGTGCCAGCAGCTTAGCCGCGGCAGAGGACCTGACTTTC.

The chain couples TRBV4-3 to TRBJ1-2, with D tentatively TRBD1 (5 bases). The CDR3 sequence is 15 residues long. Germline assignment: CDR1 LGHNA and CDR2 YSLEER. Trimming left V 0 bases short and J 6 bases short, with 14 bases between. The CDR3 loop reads CASSQDPEGRDGYTF. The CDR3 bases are TGCGCCAGCAGCCAAGATCCAGAGGGGCGGGATGGCTACACCTTC.

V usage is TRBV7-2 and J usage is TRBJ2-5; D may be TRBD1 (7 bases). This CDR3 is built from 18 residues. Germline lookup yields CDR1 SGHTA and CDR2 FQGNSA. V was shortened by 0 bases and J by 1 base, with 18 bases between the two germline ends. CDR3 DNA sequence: TGTGCCAGCAGCTTAGCATCCCATCAGGGGGGACCCCAAGAGACCCAGTACTTC. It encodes CASSLASHQGGPQETQYF.

The CDR3 DNA sequence: TGCGCCAGCAGCCCCGACCAAGGCCCTCGGAACACTGAAGCTTTCTTT. The encoded protein is CASSPDQGPRNTEAFF. The gene calls are TRBV4-1 and TRBJ1-1; the D is unclear. CDR3 length: 16 residues. The V end lost 4 bases, the J end lost 1 base, and 16 bases lay between the germline ends. Germline V gene data show CDR1 as MGHRA and CDR2 as YSYEKL.

For the CDR3, the DNA is TGTGCCAGTTTTCACAGGACAGATGGCTACACCTTC. Its protein product is CASFHRTDGYTF. The gene calls are TRBV12-3 or TRBV12-4 and TRBJ1-2; the D gene is possibly TRBD1 (6 bases). The CDR3 covers 12 residues. V gave up 9 bases and J gave up 6 bases, with 14 bases separating them.

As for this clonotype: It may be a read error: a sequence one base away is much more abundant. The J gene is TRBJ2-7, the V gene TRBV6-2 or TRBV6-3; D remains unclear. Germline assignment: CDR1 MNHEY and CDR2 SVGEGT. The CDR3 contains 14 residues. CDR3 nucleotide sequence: TGTGCCCGCAGTCCCCTCCGGTCCTCCTACGAGCAGTACTTC. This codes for CARSPLRSSYEQYF.

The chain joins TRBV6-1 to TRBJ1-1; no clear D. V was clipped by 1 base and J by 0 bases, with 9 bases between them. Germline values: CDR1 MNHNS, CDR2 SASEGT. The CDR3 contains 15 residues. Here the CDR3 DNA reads TGTGCCAGCAGTGAAGGTGGATATATGAACACTGAAGCTTTCTTT. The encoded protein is CASSEGGYMNTEAFF.

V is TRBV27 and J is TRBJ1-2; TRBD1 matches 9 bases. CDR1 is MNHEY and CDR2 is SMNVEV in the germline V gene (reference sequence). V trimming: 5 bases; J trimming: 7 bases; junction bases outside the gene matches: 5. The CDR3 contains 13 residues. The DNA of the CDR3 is TGTGCCAGCAGTGAAGGGACAGGGCTTGGCTACACCTTC. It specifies CASSEGTGLGYTF.

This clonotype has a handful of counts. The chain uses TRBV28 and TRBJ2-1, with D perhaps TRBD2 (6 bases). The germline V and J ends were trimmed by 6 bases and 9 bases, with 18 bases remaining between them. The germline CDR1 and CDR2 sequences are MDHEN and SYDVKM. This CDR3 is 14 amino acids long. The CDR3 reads CASSTRTSRREQFF. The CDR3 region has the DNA TGTGCCAGCAGCACCCGTACTAGCCGGCGTGAGCAGTTCTTC.

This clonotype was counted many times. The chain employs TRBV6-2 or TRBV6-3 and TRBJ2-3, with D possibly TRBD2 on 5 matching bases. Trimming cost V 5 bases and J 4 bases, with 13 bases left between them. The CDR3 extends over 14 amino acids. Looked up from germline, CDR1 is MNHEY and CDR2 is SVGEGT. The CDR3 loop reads CASSGLPPADTQYF. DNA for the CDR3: TGTGCCAGCAGTGGACTTCCCCCCGCAGATACGCAGTATTTT.

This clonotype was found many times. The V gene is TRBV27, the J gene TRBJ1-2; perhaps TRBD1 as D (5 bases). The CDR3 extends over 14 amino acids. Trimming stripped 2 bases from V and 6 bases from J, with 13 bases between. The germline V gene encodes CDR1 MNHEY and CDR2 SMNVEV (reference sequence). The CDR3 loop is CASSLRPRVDGYTF. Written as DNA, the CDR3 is TGTGCCAGCAGTTTACGACCCAGGGTTGATGGCTACACCTTC.

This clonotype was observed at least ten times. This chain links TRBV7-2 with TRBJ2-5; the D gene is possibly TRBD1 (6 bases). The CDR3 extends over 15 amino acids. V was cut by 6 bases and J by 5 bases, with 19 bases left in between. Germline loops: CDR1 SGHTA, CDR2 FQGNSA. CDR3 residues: CASSIGATGFETQYF. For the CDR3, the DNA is TGTGCCAGCAGTATAGGGGCAACAGGGTTCGAGACCCAGTACTTC.

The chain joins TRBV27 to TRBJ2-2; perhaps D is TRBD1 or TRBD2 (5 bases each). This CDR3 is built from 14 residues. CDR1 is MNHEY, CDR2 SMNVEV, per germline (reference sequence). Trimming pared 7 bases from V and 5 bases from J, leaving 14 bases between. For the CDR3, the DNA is TGTGCCAGCACTCCCGGGGCCGGGACCGGGGAGCTGTTTTTT. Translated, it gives CASTPGAGTGELFF.

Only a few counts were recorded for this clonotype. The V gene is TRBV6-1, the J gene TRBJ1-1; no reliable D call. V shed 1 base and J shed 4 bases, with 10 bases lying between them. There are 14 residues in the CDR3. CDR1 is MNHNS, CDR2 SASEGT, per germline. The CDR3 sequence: CASSEEGGGTEAFF. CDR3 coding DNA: TGTGCCAGCAGTGAAGAAGGTGGTGGCACTGAAGCTTTCTTT.

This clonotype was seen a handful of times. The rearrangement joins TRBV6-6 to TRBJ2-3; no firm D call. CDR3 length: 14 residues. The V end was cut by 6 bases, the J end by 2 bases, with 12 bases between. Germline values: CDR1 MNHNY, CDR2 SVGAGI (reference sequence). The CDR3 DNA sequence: TGTGCCAGCAGCCTTGGGTTTACCACAGATACGCAGTATTTT. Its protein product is CASSLGFTTDTQYF.

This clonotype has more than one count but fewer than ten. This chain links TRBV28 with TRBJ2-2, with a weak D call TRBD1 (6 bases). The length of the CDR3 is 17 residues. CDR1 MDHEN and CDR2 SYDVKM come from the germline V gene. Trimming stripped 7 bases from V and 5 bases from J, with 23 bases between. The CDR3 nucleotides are TGTGCCAGCACTCAGACGGGACACCACCGAGAGACCGGGGAGCTGTTTTTT. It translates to CASTQTGHHRETGELFF.

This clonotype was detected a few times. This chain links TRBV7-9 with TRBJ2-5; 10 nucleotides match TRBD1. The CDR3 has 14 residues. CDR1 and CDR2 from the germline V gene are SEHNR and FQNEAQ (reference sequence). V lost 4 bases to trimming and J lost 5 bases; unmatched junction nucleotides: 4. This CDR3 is CASSSWTGGETQYF. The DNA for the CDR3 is TGTGCCAGCAGCTCCTGGACAGGGGGTGAGACCCAGTACTTC. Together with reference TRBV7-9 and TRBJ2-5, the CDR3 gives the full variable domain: DTGVSQNPRHKITKRGQNVTFRCDPISEHNRLYWYRQTLGQGPEFLTYFQNEAQLEKSRLLSDRFSAERPKGSFSTLEIQRTEQGDSAMYLCASSSWTGGETQYFGPGTRLLVL.

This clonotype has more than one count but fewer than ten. The CDR3 protein is CASSLKSEARNTEAFF. In DNA, the CDR3 is TGTGCCAGCAGCTTAAAATCCGAGGCGCGGAACACTGAAGCTTTCTTT. The V call is TRBV7-2, the J call TRBJ1-1; D is unclear. Germline V gene lookup returns CDR1 SGHTA and CDR2 FQGNSA. This CDR3 comprises 16 residues. Trimming left V 2 bases short and J 1 base short, with 14 bases between.

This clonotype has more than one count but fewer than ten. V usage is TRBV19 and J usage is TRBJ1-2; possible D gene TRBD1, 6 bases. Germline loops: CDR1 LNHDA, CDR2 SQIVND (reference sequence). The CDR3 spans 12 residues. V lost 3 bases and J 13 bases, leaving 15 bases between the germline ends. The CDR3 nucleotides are TGTGCCAGTAGTATTGACAGGATGCAGCCCACCTTC. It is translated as CASSIDRMQPTF.

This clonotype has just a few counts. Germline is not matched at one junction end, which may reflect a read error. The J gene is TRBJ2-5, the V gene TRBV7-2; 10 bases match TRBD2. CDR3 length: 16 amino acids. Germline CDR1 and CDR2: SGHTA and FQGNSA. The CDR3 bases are TGTGCCAGCAGCTCATGGGTCCTAGCGGGAGCAGAGACCCAGTACTTT. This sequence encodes CASSSWVLAGAETQYF.

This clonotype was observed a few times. CDR3 loop: CASSLGVDSETQYF. CDR3 coding DNA: TGTGCCAGCAGCTTGGGGGTGGACTCAGAGACCCAGTACTTC. This chain uses TRBV5-4 with TRBJ2-5; possibly TRBD2 for D (5 bases). CDR1 is SGHNT, CDR2 YYREEE, per germline (reference sequence). The CDR3 has 14 amino acids. V dropped 0 bases and J dropped 4 bases, with 10 bases sitting between them.

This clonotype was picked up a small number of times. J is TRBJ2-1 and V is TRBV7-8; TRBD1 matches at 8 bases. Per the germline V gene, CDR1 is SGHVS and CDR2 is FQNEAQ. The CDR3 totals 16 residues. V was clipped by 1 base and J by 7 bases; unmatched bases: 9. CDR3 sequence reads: CASSLVGQGAENEQFF. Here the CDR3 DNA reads TGTGCCAGCAGCTTAGTGGGGCAGGGGGCGGAGAATGAGCAGTTCTTC.